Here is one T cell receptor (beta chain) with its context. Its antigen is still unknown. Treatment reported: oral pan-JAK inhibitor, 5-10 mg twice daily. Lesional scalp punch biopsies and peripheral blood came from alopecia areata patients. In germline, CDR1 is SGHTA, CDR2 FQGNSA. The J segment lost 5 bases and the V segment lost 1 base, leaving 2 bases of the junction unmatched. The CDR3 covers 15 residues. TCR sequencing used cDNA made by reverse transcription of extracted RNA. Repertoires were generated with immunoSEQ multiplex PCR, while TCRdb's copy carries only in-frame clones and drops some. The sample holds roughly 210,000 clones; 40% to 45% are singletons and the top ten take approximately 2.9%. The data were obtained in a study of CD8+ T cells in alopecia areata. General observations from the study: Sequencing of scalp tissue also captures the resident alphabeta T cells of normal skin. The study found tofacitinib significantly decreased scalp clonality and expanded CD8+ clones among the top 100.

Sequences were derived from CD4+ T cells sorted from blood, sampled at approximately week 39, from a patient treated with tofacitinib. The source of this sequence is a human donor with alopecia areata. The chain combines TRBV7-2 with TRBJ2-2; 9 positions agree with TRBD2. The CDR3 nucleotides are TGTGCCAGCAGCTTAGGACTAGCGGTGACCGGGGAGCTGTTTTTT. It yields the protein CASSLGLAVTGELFF.